Sequencing of this T cell receptor beta chain was carried out in a study of OX40 agonist ivuxolimab in advanced cancers. Study details: Administration of intravenous ivuxolimab to patients occurred every 2 weeks at 0.01 to 10 mg/kg. Notes on the study in general: At 0.1 to 3.0 mg/kg and by week 6, CD4+ and CD8+ T cells in the blood had expanded clonally. Nonresponders included some who also had low normalized T-cell clonal expansion.

Germline CDR1 reads SGHDN; CDR2 reads FVKESK. Trimming took 2 bases from V and 1 from J, leaving 15 bases between them. The CDR3 covers 17 residues. Prior autoimmune disease or systemic immunosuppression barred patients. The protocol was immunoSEQ multiplex PCR, while the TCRdb copy is restricted to in-frame clones and leaves out a portion. The sample contains 50,000 to 70,000 clones, around 90% of which appear only once. As concerns this clone: The antigen is unknown.

The sequence came from an adult with an advanced solid tumor such as melanoma, head and neck, liver or kidney cancer. This specimen consisted of CD4+ or CD8+ T cells sorted from blood, obtained in a trial of the OX40 agonist ivuxolimab. The chain couples TRBV14 to TRBJ1-5, with D maybe TRBD1 (6 bases). CDR3 residues: CASSQNQQGWSNQPQHF. The DNA of the CDR3 is TGTGCCAGCAGCCAAAATCAACAGGGTTGGAGCAATCAGCCCCAGCATTTT.